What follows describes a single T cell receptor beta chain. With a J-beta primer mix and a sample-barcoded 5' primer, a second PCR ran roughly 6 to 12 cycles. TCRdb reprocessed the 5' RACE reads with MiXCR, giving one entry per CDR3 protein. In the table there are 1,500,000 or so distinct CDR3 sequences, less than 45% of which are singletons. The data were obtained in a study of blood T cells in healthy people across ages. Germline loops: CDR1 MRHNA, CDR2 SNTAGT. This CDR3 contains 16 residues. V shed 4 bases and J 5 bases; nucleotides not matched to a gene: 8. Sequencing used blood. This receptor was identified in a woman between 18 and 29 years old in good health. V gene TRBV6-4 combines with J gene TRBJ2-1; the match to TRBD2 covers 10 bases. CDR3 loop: CASSALTSGPNNEQFF. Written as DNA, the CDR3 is TGTGCCAGCAGTGCCCTGACTAGCGGGCCGAACAATGAGCAGTTCTTC.